These 32 T cell receptor beta chains were sequenced from one sample in a study of T cells in Graves' hyperthyroidism and ophthalmopathy. Authors of the study amplified TCR beta CDR3 regions from RNA transcripts. TCR CDR3 underwent first-round RT-PCR with the HTBI primer set. TCRdb called the multiplex PCR reads again in MiXCR, with one record for every CDR3 protein. Of 600,000 or so distinct CDR3 sequences in the sample, roughly 16% were seen once. The sequenced sample was blood. All receptors derive from a woman aged 25 to 39 with Graves' hyperthyroidism.

This clonotype was seen only a few times. The rearrangement joins TRBV27 to TRBJ2-5; D gene ambiguous. The CDR3 totals 13 residues. Trimming left V 4 bases short and J 2 bases short, with 8 bases between. Germline V gives CDR1 MNHEY, CDR2 SMNVEV (reference sequence). The CDR3 is CASSSIEQETQYF. CDR3 DNA sequence: TGTGCCAGCAGTTCTATAGAACAAGAGACCCAGTACTTC.

This clonotype was recorded a few times. The rearrangement uses TRBV28 and TRBJ2-1, with a possible D match to TRBD2 (5 bases). Trimming left V 1 base short and J 2 bases short, with 12 bases between. Per the germline V gene, CDR1 is MDHEN and CDR2 is SYDVKM. This CDR3 is built from 16 residues. The CDR3 loop reads CASSLSGFLAYNEQFF. The CDR3 nucleotides read TGTGCCAGCAGTTTATCGGGGTTTTTAGCCTACAATGAGCAGTTCTTC.

The chain carries TRBV5-1 and TRBJ1-6; possible D gene TRBD1, 5 bases. Per the germline V gene, CDR1 is SGHRS and CDR2 is YFSETQ. The CDR3 runs to 15 residues. The V and J ends lost 0 bases and 5 bases respectively, with 9 bases between them. Here the CDR3 DNA reads TGCGCCAGCAGCTTGGATGGGGGGGATAATTCACCCCTCCACTTT. Translation: CASSLDGGDNSPLHF. Together with reference TRBV5-1 and TRBJ1-6, the CDR3 gives the full variable domain: KAGVTQTPRYLIKTRGQQVTLSCSPISGHRSVSWYQQTPGQGLQFLFEYFSETQRNKGNFPGRFSGRQFSNSRSEMNVSTLELGDSALYLCASSLDGGDNSPLHFGNGTRLTVT.

The V call is TRBV6-2 or TRBV6-3, the J call TRBJ1-5; a weak D match, TRBD1 (5 bases). The CDR3 has 18 amino acids. Germline V CDR1 and CDR2: MNHEY, SVGEGT. Trimming pared 6 bases from V and 3 bases from J, leaving 24 bases between. CDR3 region: CASRPTQRDGSFNQPQHF. In nucleotides, the CDR3 is TGTGCCAGCAGACCAACCCAACGGGACGGCAGCTTCAATCAGCCCCAGCATTTT.

In its sample, this clonotype was seen many times. The chain couples TRBV12-3 or TRBV12-4 to TRBJ2-2; D possibly corresponds to TRBD2 (6 bases). The CDR3 loop spans 15 amino acids. V was clipped by 3 bases and J by 3 bases, with 11 bases between them. The CDR3 is CASSLRDPDTGELFF. CDR3 DNA: TGTGCCAGCAGTTTGCGGGACCCGGACACCGGGGAGCTGTTTTTT.

In its sample, this clonotype was seen a few times. This rearrangement joins TRBV10-3 to TRBJ2-7; perhaps TRBD1 as D (6 bases). The CDR3 consists of 14 residues. V lost 4 bases, J lost 4 bases, and 14 bases lay in between. CDR1 ENHRY and CDR2 SYGVKD come from the germline V gene. As DNA, the CDR3 is TGTGCCATCAGTGTGACAGGTAGCATGTACGAGCAGTACTTC. Amino acid sequence: CAISVTGSMYEQYF.

Ten or more counts support this clonotype. The chain has TRBV11-2 and TRBJ2-3; D remains ambiguous. CDR3 length equals 15 residues. Germline V CDR1 and CDR2: SGHAT, FQNNGV. Trimming took 3 bases from V and 2 from J, leaving 12 bases between them. The CDR3 spells CASSLYPAVTDTQYF. DNA of the CDR3: TGTGCCAGCAGCTTGTATCCCGCCGTCACAGATACGCAGTATTTT.

The sample holds many counts of this clonotype. The chain joins TRBV6-5 to TRBJ2-7; D possibly corresponds to TRBD1 (6 bases). V was shortened by 2 bases and J by 5 bases, with 13 bases between the two germline ends. Germline values: CDR1 MNHEY, CDR2 SVGAGI. The CDR3 has 14 amino acids. The CDR3 spells CASSYRGIRDEQYF. CDR3 coding DNA: TGTGCCAGCAGTTACAGGGGGATTCGGGACGAGCAGTACTTC.

In this sample, this clonotype turned up many times. V and J are TRBV30 and TRBJ2-1, with TRBD2 matching over 10 bases. The junction had 8 bases not matched to a gene; V was cut back by 0 bases and J by 3 bases. Germline CDR1 and CDR2: GTSNPN and SVGIG (reference sequence). The CDR3 is made up of 17 amino acids. The CDR3 protein is CAWSVFHASGSYNEQFF. The CDR3 DNA follows: TGTGCCTGGAGTGTATTCCACGCTAGCGGGAGCTACAATGAGCAGTTCTTC.

The rearrangement joins TRBV6-1 to TRBJ1-2; 9 positions agree with TRBD1. Per the germline V gene, CDR1 is MNHNS and CDR2 is SASEGT. The J segment lost 5 bases and the V segment lost 7 bases, leaving 11 bases of the junction unmatched. This CDR3 comprises 15 residues. In DNA, the CDR3 is TGTGCCAGCATTCTTACAGGGGGCTTTAAGTATGGCTACACCTTC. This gives the protein CASILTGGFKYGYTF.

J is TRBJ2-1 and V is TRBV4-1; 8 nucleotides line up with TRBD2. V lost 2 bases, J lost 8 bases, and 14 bases stayed unmatched. The CDR3 sequence is 17 residues long. Looked up from germline, CDR1 is MGHRA and CDR2 is YSYEKL. The CDR3 DNA sequence: TGCGCCAGCAGCCAATTCTCCGGGACTAGGCTTGGGGATGAGCAGTTCTTC. As protein: CASSQFSGTRLGDEQFF.

This clonotype occurred a few times. V is TRBV6-1 and J is TRBJ2-7; 13 positions agree with TRBD2. In germline, CDR1 is MNHNS, CDR2 SASEGT. This CDR3 contains 17 residues. J lost 3 bases, V lost 6 bases, and 11 bases had no gene match. CDR3 protein: CASRTHPGTSGIYEQYF. The CDR3 DNA is TGTGCCAGCAGGACACATCCCGGGACTAGCGGGATCTACGAGCAGTACTTC.

This clonotype was recorded many times. This rearrangement joins TRBV6-1 to TRBJ2-1; tentatively, D is TRBD2 (6 bases). V was pared by 6 bases and J by 0 bases, with 12 bases between. Germline V gives CDR1 MNHNS, CDR2 SASEGT. The CDR3 is 15 amino acids. DNA for the CDR3: TGTGCCAGCAGAAGCGGGCCCCGCTCCTACAATGAGCAGTTCTTC. Translated, it gives CASRSGPRSYNEQFF.

There are many counts of this clonotype. V gene TRBV7-2 combines with J gene TRBJ2-2, with D hard to call. This CDR3 spans 14 amino acids. Trimming shortened V by 5 bases and J by 1 base, and 8 bases separated the two germline ends. Germline V CDR1 and CDR2: SGHTA, FQGNSA. The CDR3 reads CASSPMGNTGELFF. CDR3 DNA: TGTGCCAGCAGCCCTATGGGGAACACCGGGGAGCTGTTTTTT.

This clonotype has just a few counts. The chain has TRBV28 and TRBJ2-7, with D tentatively TRBD2 (7 bases). The CDR3 contains 15 residues. V was shortened by 5 bases and J by 0 bases, with 14 bases between the two germline ends. Germline CDR1 and CDR2: MDHEN and SYDVKM. This CDR3 is CASSNRGAGSYEQYF. The CDR3 DNA sequence: TGTGCCAGCAGTAATCGGGGGGCTGGCTCCTACGAGCAGTACTTC.

The chain recombines TRBV7-9 with TRBJ2-1, with D perhaps matching TRBD2 (5 bases). The length of the CDR3 is 16 residues. Trimming pared 3 bases from V and 7 bases from J, leaving 19 bases between. In germline, CDR1 is SEHNR, CDR2 FQNEAQ (reference sequence). CDR3 sequence: CASSFTAEARRNEQFF. The CDR3 DNA is TGTGCCAGCAGCTTTACTGCGGAGGCTCGTCGGAATGAGCAGTTCTTC.

This clonotype occurred many times. The rearrangement joins TRBV27 to TRBJ2-1; TRBD2 aligns across 11 bases. The CDR3 consists of 16 residues. Germline CDR1 MNHEY, CDR2 SMNVEV (reference sequence). The trim removed 5 bases at V and 4 bases at J, leaving 7 bases unmatched. The CDR3 DNA reads as TGTGCCAGCAGTCTACTTAGCGGGAGGGCTTACAATGAGCAGTTCTTC. Translation: CASSLLSGRAYNEQFF.

This clonotype has only a few counts. The V call is TRBV5-1, the J call TRBJ2-2; no clear D. Trimming removed 5 bases at V and 4 bases at J, with 9 bases between. Per germline, CDR1 SGHRS and CDR2 YFSETQ. The CDR3 has 13 amino acids. CDR3: CASSFITTGELFF. CDR3 bases: TGCGCCAGCAGTTTTATAACCACCGGGGAGCTGTTTTTT.

This clonotype has just a few counts. The V gene is TRBV5-5, the J gene TRBJ2-7; 11 bases match TRBD1. Germline CDR1 SGHKS, CDR2 YYEKEE (reference sequence). This CDR3 has 14 residues. Losses at the gene ends were 6 bases for V and 4 bases for J; bases not matched to a gene: 6. The chain's CDR3 is CASTRTGGAYEQYF. The CDR3 nucleotides read TGTGCCAGCACCCGGACAGGGGGCGCGTACGAGCAGTACTTC.

The sample holds a few counts of this clonotype. V usage is TRBV18 and J usage is TRBJ2-1; 12 bases agree with TRBD2. This CDR3 spans 17 amino acids. V trimming: 4 bases; J trimming: 4 bases; junction bases outside the gene matches: 8. Germline V CDR1 and CDR2: KGHSH, LQKENI. This chain's CDR3 is CASSLRGLAGLYNEQFF. The CDR3 DNA follows: TGTGCCAGCTCACTTAGAGGACTAGCGGGATTATACAATGAGCAGTTCTTC.

This clonotype was counted a few times. The CDR3, as DNA: TGCAGTGCTCAGCGGCCCTCCTACAATGAGCAGTTCTTC. This codes for CSAQRPSYNEQFF. The chain carries TRBV20-1 and TRBJ2-1, with D perhaps TRBD2 (5 bases). The CDR3 consists of 13 residues. The V and J ends lost 5 bases and 0 bases respectively, with 8 bases between them. Germline lookup yields CDR1 DFQATT and CDR2 SNEGSKA (reference sequence).

The V gene is TRBV20-1, the J gene TRBJ2-7, with a tentative D call TRBD1 (6 bases). Germline V gene lookup returns CDR1 DFQATT and CDR2 SNEGSKA (reference sequence). The CDR3 extends over 13 amino acids. The ends were cut back, 1 base at V and 2 bases at J, with 9 bases in the middle. The CDR3 region is CSARGQVAYEQYF. In DNA, the CDR3 is TGCAGTGCTAGAGGACAGGTAGCCTACGAGCAGTACTTC.

The chain is built from TRBV4-3 and TRBJ1-5, with D perhaps matching TRBD1 (5 bases). The length of the CDR3 is 15 residues. CDR1 LGHNA and CDR2 YSLEER come from the germline V gene. The V gene lost 3 bases and the J gene lost 2 bases, with 11 bases spanning the gap. The chain's CDR3 is CASSHGTQGNQPQHF. CDR3 DNA: TGCGCCAGCAGCCATGGGACTCAAGGCAATCAGCCCCAGCATTTT.

This clonotype has just a few counts. The V and J genes are TRBV6-1 and TRBJ1-4, with a weak D call TRBD1 (5 bases). Deletions cut 7 bases from V and 5 bases from J, with 14 bases between. Germline V CDR1 and CDR2: MNHNS, SASEGT. The CDR3 totals 14 residues. CDR3 amino acids: CASTSGGKNEKLFF. The CDR3 nucleotides are TGTGCCAGCACCTCGGGGGGGAAGAATGAAAAACTGTTTTTT.

The rearrangement joins TRBV9 to TRBJ2-1; TRBD2 matches at 13 bases. CDR3 length equals 16 residues. The J segment lost 7 bases and the V segment lost 3 bases, leaving 7 bases of the junction unmatched. CDR1 and CDR2 (germline): SGDLS, YYNGEE. The CDR3 bases are TGTGCCAGCAGCGCACTAGCGGGAGGGGTCTTGAATGAGCAGTTCTTC. This gives the protein CASSALAGGVLNEQFF.

This clonotype was seen at least ten times. The rearrangement links TRBV5-1 to TRBJ2-4, with D possibly TRBD2 on 5 matching bases. Germline V lookup: CDR1 SGHRS, CDR2 YFSETQ. V was cut by 6 bases and J by 6 bases, with 10 bases left in between. CDR3 length equals 12 residues. The CDR3 DNA reads TGCGCCAGCAAGGACTCGGGAAACATTCAGTACTTC. It yields the protein CASKDSGNIQYF.

Many counts were recorded for this clonotype. J is TRBJ2-1 and V is TRBV6-1; D is unclear. CDR1 is MNHNS and CDR2 is SASEGT in the germline V gene. Between the trimmed V and J ends, which lost 2 bases and 7 bases, there was a span of 12 bases. This CDR3 comprises 14 residues. The CDR3 reads CASSEIRLGNEQFF. The CDR3 DNA is TGTGCCAGCAGTGAAATCCGTTTGGGGAATGAGCAGTTCTTC.

This clonotype was seen a handful of times. The V gene is TRBV6-1, the J gene TRBJ1-2; no firm D call. The CDR3 contains 11 residues. Germline CDR1 MNHNS, CDR2 SASEGT. The V and J ends lost 7 bases and 6 bases respectively, with 9 bases between them. CDR3: CASKADHGYTF. CDR3 nucleotides: TGTGCCAGCAAAGCGGACCATGGCTACACCTTC.

This clonotype was counted only a few times. The gene calls are TRBV6-4 and TRBJ2-7; 12 bases map to TRBD2. The CDR3 runs to 17 residues. Germline CDR1 reads MRHNA; CDR2 reads SNTAGT. V shed 6 bases, J shed 2 bases, and the junction held 11 bases outside the gene matches. The CDR3 loop is CASSIRLAGEGAYEQYF. The CDR3 DNA sequence: TGTGCCAGCAGCATAAGACTAGCGGGAGAGGGTGCCTACGAGCAGTACTTC.

This clonotype was picked up many times. The V call is TRBV30, the J call TRBJ2-7, with 10 bases that match TRBD1. V shed 2 bases and J 3 bases; nucleotides not matched to a gene: 4. Germline V gene sequence: CDR1 GTSNPN, CDR2 SVGIG (reference sequence). This CDR3 has 14 amino acids. The CDR3 coding sequence is TGTGCCTGGAGTATGCGGACAGGGGGCTACGAGCAGTACTTC. Encoded protein: CAWSMRTGGYEQYF.

The chain has TRBV2 and TRBJ1-4; D may be TRBD1 (5 bases). V was trimmed by 0 bases and J by 8 bases, leaving 16 bases between them. The germline gives CDR1 SNHLY, CDR2 FYNNEI. This CDR3 is 16 amino acids long. The chain's CDR3 is CASSEARGTGGEKLFF. CDR3 DNA sequence: TGTGCCAGCAGTGAAGCGCGGGGGACGGGTGGCGAAAAACTGTTTTTT.

The chain combines TRBV20-1 with TRBJ2-6; possible D gene TRBD1, 5 bases. V gave up 0 bases and J gave up 0 bases, with 24 bases separating them. The CDR3 runs 21 residues. CDR1 and CDR2 from the germline V gene are DFQATT and SNEGSKA (reference sequence). As DNA, the CDR3 is TGCAGTGCTAGAGAGATTGTTACAGGATTCCACCTCGTCTCTGGGGCCAACGTCCTGACTTTC. Translated: CSAREIVTGFHLVSGANVLTF.